One and the same sample provided the 29 T cell receptor beta chains below, sequenced in a study of blood T cell repertoires in COVID-19. This table comes from immunoSEQ multiplex PCR, and its TCRdb copy is limited to in-frame clones, with some not included. The sample lists about 35,000 clones, 77% seen once, with roughly 17% in the top ten. Specimen: peripheral blood. Receptor source: a human donor in a cohort sampled during active COVID-19.

The chain combines TRBV10-2 with TRBJ2-5; 16 nucleotides align to TRBD2. Trimming took 9 bases from V and 2 from J; bases not matched to a gene: 3. Germline V gene data show CDR1 as WSHSY and CDR2 as SAAADI. The CDR3 loop spans 15 amino acids. DNA of the CDR3: TGCGCCAGTCTGGGACTAGCGGGAGGGCAAGAGACCCAGTACTTC. It specifies CASLGLAGGQETQYF.

V and J are TRBV27 and TRBJ1-1, with TRBD1 matching 7 bases. This CDR3 has 17 amino acids. Germline CDR1 is MNHEY and CDR2 is SMNVEV (reference sequence). J lost 0 bases, V lost 5 bases, and 12 bases had no gene match. The CDR3: CASSLQGSKGLNTEAFF. In DNA, the CDR3 is TGTGCCAGCAGTCTACAGGGGAGCAAGGGATTGAACACTGAAGCTTTCTTT.

The chain uses TRBV12-3 or TRBV12-4 and TRBJ1-1; no clear D. The CDR3 totals 13 residues. V lost 3 bases to trimming and J lost 1 base, with 6 bases between them. Here the CDR3 reads CASSFGGNTEAFF. The CDR3 bases are TGTGCCAGCAGTTTTGGCGGGAACACTGAAGCTTTCTTT.

V is TRBV2 and J is TRBJ2-2, with 7 bases matching TRBD2. Germline V gene lookup returns CDR1 SNHLY and CDR2 FYNNEI. The CDR3 is made up of 19 amino acids. Trimming took 2 bases from V and 6 from J; bases not matched to a gene: 18. In nucleotides, the CDR3 is TGTGCCAGCAGTGAACGTATTCCCTATGGGAGGGAAAACCCCGGGGAGCTGTTTTTT. Protein: CASSERIPYGRENPGELFF.

The CDR3 coding sequence is TGTGCCAGCAGCTTGGGCAATGAAGCTTTCTTT. Residues: CASSLGNEAFF. The V gene is TRBV7-9, the J gene TRBJ1-1; unclear D gene. The germline gives CDR1 SEHNR, CDR2 FQNEAQ (reference sequence). The CDR3 consists of 11 residues. V lost 3 bases to trimming and J lost 7 bases, with 6 bases between them.

The V call is TRBV6-6, the J call TRBJ1-5; no reliable D call. Germline loops: CDR1 MNHNY, CDR2 SVGAGI (reference sequence). Trimming shortened V by 7 bases and J by 3 bases, and 16 bases separated the two germline ends. The CDR3 spans 15 residues. The CDR3 nucleotides are TGTGCCAGCACCTTCTCGCGGCAGTCCAATCAGCCCCAGCATTTT. It translates to CASTFSRQSNQPQHF.

The chain has TRBV5-1 and TRBJ2-1; a possible D gene is TRBD1 (6 bases). This CDR3 is 13 amino acids long. Germline V gives CDR1 SGHRS, CDR2 YFSETQ. The ends were cut back, 0 bases at V and 6 bases at J, with 7 bases in the middle. Written as DNA, the CDR3 is TGCGCCAGCAGCTTGGGACAGGCCAATGAGCAGTTCTTC. Translation gives CASSLGQANEQFF. The whole variable domain, filled in from reference TRBV5-1 and TRBJ2-1, reads KAGVTQTPRYLIKTRGQQVTLSCSPISGHRSVSWYQQTPGQGLQFLFEYFSETQRNKGNFPGRFSGRQFSNSRSEMNVSTLELGDSALYLCASSLGQANEQFFGPGTRLTVL.

The rearrangement links TRBV9 to TRBJ2-3, with a tentative D call TRBD1 (6 bases). The germline V and J ends were trimmed by 0 bases and 1 base, with 6 bases remaining between them. The CDR3 runs to 14 residues. Germline CDR1 reads SGDLS; CDR2 reads YYNGEE. In nucleotides, the CDR3 is TGTGCCAGCAGCGTAGGACAGGGCACAGATACGCAGTATTTT. It yields the protein CASSVGQGTDTQYF.

This chain links TRBV7-9 with TRBJ1-3; 11 bases map to TRBD1. The CDR3 consists of 19 residues. The germline gives CDR1 SEHNR, CDR2 FQNEAQ (reference sequence). Unmatched junction bases numbered 14, after V lost 5 bases and J lost 2 bases. CDR3 nucleotides: TGTGCCAGCAGCACGGACAGGGGGCTCTGGCAAAGAACTGGAAACACCATATATTTT. Translating it yields CASSTDRGLWQRTGNTIYF.

This clone was observed a single time. The rearrangement joins TRBV6-5 to TRBJ1-5; the D gene is possibly TRBD1 (5 bases). The V gene's germline CDR1 is MNHEY and CDR2 SVGAGI. V was clipped by 6 bases and J by 0 bases, with 12 bases between them. This CDR3 spans 15 amino acids. Here the CDR3 DNA reads TGTGCCAGCAGGGGGGGGACTGTTAGCAATCAGCCCCAGCATTTT. Translated, it gives CASRGGTVSNQPQHF.

The chain's CDR3 is CASLPPPGQGIFYGYTF. DNA for the CDR3: TGTGCCTCTCTCCCCCCTCCGGGACAGGGGATTTTCTATGGCTACACCTTC. This chain joins TRBV30 and TRBJ1-2; 10 bases are shared with TRBD1. Germline loops: CDR1 GTSNPN, CDR2 SVGIG (reference sequence). The trim removed 7 bases at V and 4 bases at J, leaving 18 bases unmatched. The CDR3 runs to 17 residues.

Many counts were recorded for this clone. This rearrangement joins TRBV7-6 to TRBJ2-1; 7 bases match TRBD2. After removal of 0 bases from V and 4 bases from J, the junction contained 6 bases not matched to a gene. CDR3 length equals 16 residues. Germline V gene lookup returns CDR1 SGHVS and CDR2 FNYEAQ. As DNA, the CDR3 is TGTGCCAGCAGCTTAGCGGGTCTAGCGGTGTACAATGAGCAGTTCTTC. Its translation is CASSLAGLAVYNEQFF.

The chain couples TRBV9 to TRBJ2-3, with D possibly being TRBD1 (5 bases). The CDR3 runs to 14 residues. V dropped 3 bases and J dropped 1 base, with 9 bases sitting between them. Germline CDR1 and CDR2: SGDLS and YYNGEE. The CDR3: CASSGGGRTDTQYF. CDR3 nucleotide sequence: TGTGCCAGCAGCGGGGGCGGACGCACAGATACGCAGTATTTT.

V gene TRBV7-2 combines with J gene TRBJ2-1, with D tentatively TRBD2 (5 bases). V gave up 4 bases and J gave up 1 base, with 14 bases separating them. CDR3 length: 16 residues. Germline lookup yields CDR1 SGHTA and CDR2 FQGNSA. The CDR3 loop is CASSSNLAESYNEQFF. The DNA of the CDR3 is TGTGCCAGCAGCTCCAACCTAGCCGAATCCTACAATGAGCAGTTCTTC.

The chain uses TRBV19 and TRBJ2-1; 7 bases agree with TRBD2. The germline V gene has CDR1 LNHDA and CDR2 SQIVND (reference sequence). V gave up 5 bases and J gave up 5 bases; unmatched junction bases: 30. The CDR3 has 22 residues. CDR3 in amino acids: CASSRIFRWWEGALKRDNEQFF. In DNA form, the CDR3 reads TGTGCCAGTAGTCGAATTTTTCGCTGGTGGGAGGGTGCCCTGAAGAGGGACAATGAGCAGTTCTTC.

This chain links TRBV5-1 with TRBJ1-3; 7 nucleotides agree with TRBD1. V shed 5 bases, J shed 2 bases, and the junction held 7 bases outside the gene matches. The V gene's germline CDR1 is SGHRS and CDR2 YFSETQ. The CDR3 spans 15 residues. CDR3 sequence reads: CASRMDRTPGNTIYF. The CDR3 coding sequence is TGCGCCAGCAGAATGGACAGGACCCCTGGAAACACCATATATTTT.

V is TRBV20-1 and J is TRBJ2-1, with D unresolved. Trimming stripped 4 bases from V and 9 bases from J, with 7 bases between. Germline assignment: CDR1 DFQATT and CDR2 SNEGSKA (reference sequence). The CDR3 has 10 amino acids. In nucleotides, the CDR3 is TGCAGTGCTAAACGAGTTGAGCAGTTCTTC. Amino acid sequence: CSAKRVEQFF.

The rearrangement joins TRBV28 to TRBJ1-1; D may be TRBD1 (6 bases). This CDR3 comprises 14 residues. V shed 6 bases and J shed 5 bases, with 16 bases lying between them. CDR1 is MDHEN and CDR2 is SYDVKM in the germline V gene. The CDR3 sequence: CASSHRVGRTEAFF. In nucleotides, the CDR3 is TGTGCCAGCAGCCACAGGGTCGGTAGGACTGAAGCTTTCTTT.

V usage is TRBV28 and J usage is TRBJ2-5; 7 bases fit TRBD2. The germline V gene encodes CDR1 MDHEN and CDR2 SYDVKM. There are 14 residues in the CDR3. The J segment lost 6 bases and the V segment lost 7 bases, leaving 11 bases of the junction unmatched. For the CDR3, the DNA is TGTGCCAGCACCTCGGGAGGCACTTTGAAGACCCAGTACTTC. Protein product: CASTSGGTLKTQYF. The complete variable domain, with remaining parts taken from reference TRBV28 and TRBJ2-5, reads DVKVTQSSRYLVKRTGEKVFLECVQDMDHENMFWYRQDPGLGLRLIYFSYDVKMKEKGDIPEGYSVSREKKERFSLILESASTNQTSMYLCASTSGGTLKTQYFGPGTRLLVL.

The chain uses TRBV13 and TRBJ1-4; possibly TRBD1 for D (6 bases). This CDR3 is built from 17 residues. Trimming left V 1 base short and J 10 bases short, with 22 bases between. Germline CDR1 and CDR2: PRHDT and FYEKMQ (reference sequence). CDR3 sequence: CASSLVARDTRRGKLFF. The CDR3 DNA follows: TGTGCCAGCAGCTTAGTTGCTAGGGACACCAGACGTGGAAAACTGTTTTTT.

The rearrangement links TRBV29-1 to TRBJ1-2, with 7 positions matching TRBD1. Per germline, CDR1 SQVTM and CDR2 ANQGSEA. Unmatched junction bases numbered 2, after V lost 3 bases and J lost 1 base. The length of the CDR3 is 13 residues. The CDR3 here is CSVDQGGNYGYTF. CDR3 coding DNA: TGCAGCGTTGATCAGGGGGGTAACTATGGCTACACCTTC.

The chain combines TRBV7-2 with TRBJ2-3, with a possible D match to TRBD2 (6 bases). Germline V gives CDR1 SGHTA, CDR2 FQGNSA. V lost 5 bases, J lost 2 bases, and 11 bases lay in between. CDR3 length: 14 residues. The CDR3 reads CASSRDFFTDTQYF. CDR3 nucleotide sequence: TGTGCCAGCAGCCGGGACTTCTTCACAGATACGCAGTATTTT. Filled out from reference TRBV7-2 and TRBJ2-3, the complete variable domain reads GAGVSQSPSNKVTEKGKDVELRCDPISGHTALYWYRQSLGQGLEFLIYFQGNSAPDKSGLPSDRFSAERTGGSVSTLTIQRTQQEDSAVYLCASSRDFFTDTQYFGPGTRLTVL.

This clone was detected a few times. The chain links TRBV14 to TRBJ1-2; unclear D gene. CDR1 and CDR2 (germline): SGHDN, FVKESK. V was clipped by 0 bases and J by 4 bases, with 6 bases between them. The CDR3 is made up of 13 amino acids. CDR3: CASSQEASYGYTF. In nucleotides, the CDR3 is TGTGCCAGCAGCCAAGAAGCAAGCTATGGCTACACCTTC.

This clone was counted once. The rearrangement uses TRBV6-1 and TRBJ2-1; tentatively, D is TRBD2 (5 bases). Looked up from germline, CDR1 is MNHNS and CDR2 is SASEGT. The length of the CDR3 is 16 residues. The germline V and J ends were trimmed by 4 bases and 6 bases, with 19 bases remaining between them. The CDR3 coding sequence is TGTGCCAGCAGTGTCCGGGTAGGTAGAGGGCCCAATGAGCAGTTCTTC. Its protein product is CASSVRVGRGPNEQFF.

The sample holds a few counts of this clone. The gene calls are TRBV5-1 and TRBJ1-6; D remains ambiguous. Germline V lookup: CDR1 SGHRS, CDR2 YFSETQ. The CDR3 has 15 amino acids. With 4 bases removed from V and 2 bases from J, the gap between germline ends came to 10 bases. The CDR3 loop reads CASSPAGAYNSPLHF. The CDR3 bases are TGCGCCAGCAGCCCTGCGGGCGCCTATAATTCACCCCTCCACTTT.

This clone was seen only a few times. V gene TRBV5-5 combines with J gene TRBJ2-7; the D gene is possibly TRBD1 (6 bases). Trimming took off 4 bases at V and 4 bases at J, with 15 bases between the two ends. The CDR3 extends over 14 amino acids. Germline V gene data show CDR1 as SGHKS and CDR2 as YYEKEE (reference sequence). The CDR3 DNA reads as TGTGCCAGCAGCCGATCCGGGACAACGTACGAGCAGTACTTC. Protein: CASSRSGTTYEQYF.

This clone showed up just once. The chain recombines TRBV5-1 with TRBJ2-7, with a weak D call TRBD2 (6 bases). The CDR3 has 13 amino acids. Germline-derived CDR1 and CDR2 are SGHRS and YFSETQ. The V end was cut by 0 bases, the J end by 7 bases, with 11 bases between. The CDR3 is CASSLGRAGEQYF. Written as DNA, the CDR3 is TGCGCCAGCAGCTTGGGGAGGGCGGGAGAGCAGTACTTC.

This rearrangement joins TRBV7-9 to TRBJ1-1; a possible D gene is TRBD1 (5 bases). Trimming took 0 bases from V and 6 from J, leaving 11 bases between them. Germline assignment: CDR1 SEHNR and CDR2 FQNEAQ (reference sequence). The CDR3 loop spans 14 amino acids. DNA for the CDR3: TGTGCCAGCAGCTTAGCGGGGCCCGGCGCTGAAGCTTTCTTT. As protein: CASSLAGPGAEAFF.

The rearrangement uses TRBV11-2 and TRBJ2-1; weak D call: TRBD2 (7 bases). CDR1 and CDR2 (germline): SGHAT, FQNNGV. This CDR3 has 17 residues. The V end was cut by 1 base, the J end by 7 bases, with 20 bases between. The CDR3 DNA sequence: TGTGCCAGCAGCTTAGTGTTTAGGAGGGGGGGCCGAAATGAGCAGTTCTTC. Translating gives CASSLVFRRGGRNEQFF.